A selection of T cell receptor beta chains follows, all from one sample in a study of pediatric ulcerative colitis. Sequencing was performed with immunoSEQ multiplex PCR; in TCRdb, only in-frame clones are kept and a portion is missing. There are 30,000 to 35,000 clones in the sample; about 81% occur only once, and 0.9% to 1.2% lies in the top ten. Sequencing was carried out using gut tissue. The source of these receptors is a boy under 18 with mild ulcerative colitis. CDR3s include the opening cysteine and the closing phenylalanine or tryptophan. Fields, in order: D gene, V gene, J gene, clone size, CDR3 DNA, CDR3 protein. The D gene is left open where the match is weak. The size entry is marked missing in some rows and otherwise reads once, few, many or a size class.

>-|TRBV7-3|TRBJ2-2|few
TGTGCCAGCAGCTTAACAGGGAACACCGGGGAGCTGTTTTTT
CASSLTGNTGELFF
>-|TRBV10-2|TRBJ2-7|-
TGCGCCAGCAGTCCGCTGCAGGGAGTTCCCTACGAGCAGTACTTC
CASSPLQGVPYEQYF
>TRBD1|TRBV5-6|TRBJ1-2|-
TGTGCCAGCAGTTATGACAGGGAAAACTATGGCTACACCTTC
CASSYDRENYGYTF
>-|TRBV19|TRBJ2-7|-
TGTGCCAGTCGCCCGGGAGTACTCTCCTACGAGCAGTACTTC
CASRPGVLSYEQYF
>-|TRBV5-8|TRBJ1-2|-
TGTGCCAGCAGCTTGGCTAACAGGGTTGGCTACACCTTC
CASSLANRVGYTF
>-|TRBV6-1|TRBJ1-3|once
TGTGCCAGCAGGGAACGAACACAGGCGGGTTTTGGAAACACCATATATTTT
CASRERTQAGFGNTIYF
>-|TRBV29-1|TRBJ2-7|-
TGCAGCGTTATACCGACGTATTCCTACGAGCAGTACTTC
CSVIPTYSYEQYF
>-|TRBV7-3|TRBJ1-1|-
TGTGCCAGCAGCTTACAGGGAGGGACTGAAGCTTTCTTT
CASSLQGGTEAFF
>TRBD1|TRBV7-9|TRBJ2-2|-
TGTGCCAGCACCTCGGGACAGGGGGCCGCCGGGGAGCTGTTTTTT
CASTSGQGAAGELFF
>-|TRBV7-9|TRBJ1-1|-
TGTGCCAGCAGTTACACCGGGACTGAAGCTTTCTTT
CASSYTGTEAFF
>-|TRBV10-3|TRBJ1-1|-
TGTGCCATCAGTGGATCTACAGGAACGGGCACTGAAGCTTTCTTT
CAISGSTGTGTEAFF